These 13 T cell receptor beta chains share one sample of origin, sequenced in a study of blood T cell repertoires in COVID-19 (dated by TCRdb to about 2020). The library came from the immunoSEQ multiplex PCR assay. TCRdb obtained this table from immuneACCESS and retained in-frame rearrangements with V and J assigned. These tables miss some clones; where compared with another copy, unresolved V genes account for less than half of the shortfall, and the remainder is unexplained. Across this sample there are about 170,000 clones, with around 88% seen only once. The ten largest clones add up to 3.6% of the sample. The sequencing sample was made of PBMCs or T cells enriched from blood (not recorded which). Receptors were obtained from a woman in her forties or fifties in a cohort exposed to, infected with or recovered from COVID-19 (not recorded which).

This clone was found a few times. The CDR3 DNA reads TGTGCCTGGAGTGGTGTTGCGGGGAGCACAGATACGCAGTATTTT. It codes for CAWSGVAGSTDTQYF. This chain uses TRBV30 with TRBJ2-3, with a tentative D call TRBD2 (6 bases). The CDR3 length is 15 residues. Deletions cut 1 base from V and 0 bases from J, with 11 bases between. From germline, CDR1 is GTSNPN and CDR2 SVGIG (reference sequence).

For the CDR3, the DNA is TGTGCCAGCAGCTCGGGACATAGCACAGATACGCAGTATTTT. This encodes CASSSGHSTDTQYF. This chain links TRBV11-2 with TRBJ2-3; D is perhaps TRBD1 (6 bases). CDR3 length equals 14 residues. Trimming stripped 4 bases from V and 0 bases from J, with 8 bases between. Per germline, CDR1 SGHAT and CDR2 FQNNGV.

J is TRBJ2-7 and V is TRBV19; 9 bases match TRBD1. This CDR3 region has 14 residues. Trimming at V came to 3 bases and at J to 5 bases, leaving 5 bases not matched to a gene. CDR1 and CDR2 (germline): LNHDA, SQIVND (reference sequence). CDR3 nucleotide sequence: TGTGCCAGTAGTATGGGACAGGGCGGACACGAGCAGTACTTC. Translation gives CASSMGQGGHEQYF.

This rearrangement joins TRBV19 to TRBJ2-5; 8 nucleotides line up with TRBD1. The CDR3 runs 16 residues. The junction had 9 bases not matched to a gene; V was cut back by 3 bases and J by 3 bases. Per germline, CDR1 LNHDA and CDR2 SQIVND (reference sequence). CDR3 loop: CASSIPRTGREETQYF. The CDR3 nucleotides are TGTGCCAGTAGTATCCCCCGGACAGGGCGGGAAGAGACCCAGTACTTC.

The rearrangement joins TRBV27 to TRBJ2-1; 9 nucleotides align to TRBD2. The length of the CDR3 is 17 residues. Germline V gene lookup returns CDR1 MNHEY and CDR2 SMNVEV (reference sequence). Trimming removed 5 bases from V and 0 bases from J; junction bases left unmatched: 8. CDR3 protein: CASSLRLAVSSYNEQFF. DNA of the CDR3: TGTGCCAGCAGTCTGAGACTAGCGGTAAGCTCCTACAATGAGCAGTTCTTC.

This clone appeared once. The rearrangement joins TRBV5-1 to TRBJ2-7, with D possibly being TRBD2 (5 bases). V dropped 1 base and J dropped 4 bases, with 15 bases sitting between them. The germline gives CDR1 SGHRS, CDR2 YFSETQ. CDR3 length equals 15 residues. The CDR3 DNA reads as TGCGCCAGCAGCTTGTCTAGCTCAACGCCATACGAGCAGTACTTC. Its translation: CASSLSSSTPYEQYF.

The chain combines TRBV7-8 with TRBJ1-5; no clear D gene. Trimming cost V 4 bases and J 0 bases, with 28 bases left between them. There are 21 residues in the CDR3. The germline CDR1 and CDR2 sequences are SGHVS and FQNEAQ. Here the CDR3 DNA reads TGTGCCAGCAGCTCCCTGGGCTGGAGTACGGATAGAGACTATAGCAATCAGCCCCAGCATTTT. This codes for CASSSLGWSTDRDYSNQPQHF.

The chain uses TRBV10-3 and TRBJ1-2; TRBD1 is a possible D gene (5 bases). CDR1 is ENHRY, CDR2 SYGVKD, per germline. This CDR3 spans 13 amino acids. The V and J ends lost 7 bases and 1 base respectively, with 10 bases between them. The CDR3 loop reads CAIKTEVNYGYTF. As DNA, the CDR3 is TGTGCCATCAAGACAGAAGTTAACTATGGCTACACCTTC.

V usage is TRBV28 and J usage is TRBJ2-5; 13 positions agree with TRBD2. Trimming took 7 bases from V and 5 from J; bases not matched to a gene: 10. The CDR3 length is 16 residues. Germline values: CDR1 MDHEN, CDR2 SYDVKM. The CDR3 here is CASNTSGGAEGETQYF. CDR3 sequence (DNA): TGTGCCAGCAACACTAGCGGGGGGGCGGAGGGGGAGACCCAGTACTTC.

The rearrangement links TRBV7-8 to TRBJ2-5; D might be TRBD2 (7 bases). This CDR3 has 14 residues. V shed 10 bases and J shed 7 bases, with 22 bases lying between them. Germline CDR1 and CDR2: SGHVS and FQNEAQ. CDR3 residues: CATLWGGPDGTQYF. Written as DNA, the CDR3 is TGTGCCACCCTGTGGGGGGGGCCGGACGGGACCCAGTACTTC.

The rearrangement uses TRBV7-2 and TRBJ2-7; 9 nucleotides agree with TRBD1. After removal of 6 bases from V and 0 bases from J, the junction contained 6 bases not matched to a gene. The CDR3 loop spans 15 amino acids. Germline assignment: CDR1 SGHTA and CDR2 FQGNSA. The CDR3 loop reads CASRLPGQGSYEQYF. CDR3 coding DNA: TGTGCCAGCAGGCTCCCGGGACAGGGCTCCTACGAGCAGTACTTC.

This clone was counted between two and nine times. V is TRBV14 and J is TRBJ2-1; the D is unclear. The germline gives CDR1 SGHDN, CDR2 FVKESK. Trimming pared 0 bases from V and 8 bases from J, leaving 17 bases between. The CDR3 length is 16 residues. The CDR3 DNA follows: TGTGCCAGCAGCCAAGAAGCAGGAACGCGAGTTGATGAGCAGTTCTTC. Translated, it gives CASSQEAGTRVDEQFF.

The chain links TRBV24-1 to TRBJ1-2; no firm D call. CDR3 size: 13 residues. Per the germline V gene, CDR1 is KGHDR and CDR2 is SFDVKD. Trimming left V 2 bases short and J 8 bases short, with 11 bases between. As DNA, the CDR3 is TGTGCCACCAGTGATTCCCTCGAACAAGGCTACACCTTC. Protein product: CATSDSLEQGYTF.